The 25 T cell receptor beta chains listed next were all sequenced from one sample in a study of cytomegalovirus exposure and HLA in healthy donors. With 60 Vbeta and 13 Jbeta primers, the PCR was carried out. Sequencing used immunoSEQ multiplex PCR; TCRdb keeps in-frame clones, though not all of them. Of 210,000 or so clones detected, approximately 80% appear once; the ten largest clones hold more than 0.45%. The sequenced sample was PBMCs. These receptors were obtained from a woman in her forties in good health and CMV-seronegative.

The CDR3 nucleotides are TGTGCCAGCAGCCAAGATCTGAGGCTAGCGGGGGGGCTCTATGAGCAGTTCTTC. This translates into CASSQDLRLAGGLYEQFF. The chain is built from TRBV4-2 and TRBJ2-1; 12 nucleotides line up with TRBD2. The V segment lost 0 bases and the J segment 8 bases; nucleotides outside the gene matches: 11. Germline CDR1 reads LGHNA; CDR2 reads YNFKEQ. The CDR3 totals 18 residues.

DNA of the CDR3: TGTGCCTGGAGTTTCGGGGACACCGGGGAGCTGTTTTTT. Protein product: CAWSFGDTGELFF. V and J are TRBV30 and TRBJ2-2; D may be TRBD2 (5 bases). Germline CDR1 reads GTSNPN; CDR2 reads SVGIG (reference sequence). The V and J ends lost 2 bases and 3 bases respectively, with 7 bases between them. The CDR3 is made up of 13 amino acids.

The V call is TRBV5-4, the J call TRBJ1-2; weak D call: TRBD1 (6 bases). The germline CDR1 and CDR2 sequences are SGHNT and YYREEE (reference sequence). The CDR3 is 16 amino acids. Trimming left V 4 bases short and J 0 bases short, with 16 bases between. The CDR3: CASSAGTFRANYGYTF. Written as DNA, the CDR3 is TGTGCCAGCAGCGCCGGGACATTTAGAGCTAACTATGGCTACACCTTC. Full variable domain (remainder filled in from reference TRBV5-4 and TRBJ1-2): ETGVTQSPTHLIKTRGQQVTLRCSSQSGHNTVSWYQQALGQGPQFIFQYYREEENGRGNFPPRFSGLQFPNYSSELNVNALELDDSALYLCASSAGTFRANYGYTFGSGTRLTVV.

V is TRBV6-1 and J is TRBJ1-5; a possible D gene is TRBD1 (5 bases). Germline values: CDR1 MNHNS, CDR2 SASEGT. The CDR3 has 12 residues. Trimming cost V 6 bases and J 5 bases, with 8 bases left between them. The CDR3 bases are TGTGCCAGCAGGGGGGGGTATCAGCCCCAGCATTTT. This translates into CASRGGYQPQHF.

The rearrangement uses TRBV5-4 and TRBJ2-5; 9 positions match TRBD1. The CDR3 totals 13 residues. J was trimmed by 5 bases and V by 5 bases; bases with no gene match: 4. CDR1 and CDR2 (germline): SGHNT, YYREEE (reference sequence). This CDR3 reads CASSFDRGETQYF. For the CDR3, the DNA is TGTGCCAGCAGTTTCGACAGGGGGGAGACCCAGTACTTC.

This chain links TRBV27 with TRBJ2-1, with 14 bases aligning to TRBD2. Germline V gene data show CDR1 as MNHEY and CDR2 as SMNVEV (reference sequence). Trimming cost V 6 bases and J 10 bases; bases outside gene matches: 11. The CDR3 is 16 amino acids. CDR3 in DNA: TGTGCCAGCAGCCCTGGACTAGCGGGGGGTCCGAGGGAGCAGTTCTTC. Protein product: CASSPGLAGGPREQFF.

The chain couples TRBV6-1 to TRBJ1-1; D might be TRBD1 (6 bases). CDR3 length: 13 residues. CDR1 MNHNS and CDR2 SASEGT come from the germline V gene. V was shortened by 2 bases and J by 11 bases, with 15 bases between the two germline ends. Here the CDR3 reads CASSERPTGFAFF. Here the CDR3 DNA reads TGTGCCAGCAGTGAACGGCCCACAGGGTTTGCTTTCTTT.

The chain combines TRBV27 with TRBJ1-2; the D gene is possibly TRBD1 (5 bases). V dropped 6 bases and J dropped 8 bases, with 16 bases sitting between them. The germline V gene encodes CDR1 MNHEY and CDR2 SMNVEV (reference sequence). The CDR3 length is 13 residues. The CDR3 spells CASSLVGRAGYTF. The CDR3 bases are TGTGCCAGCAGCCTGGTGGGCAGGGCCGGCTACACCTTC.

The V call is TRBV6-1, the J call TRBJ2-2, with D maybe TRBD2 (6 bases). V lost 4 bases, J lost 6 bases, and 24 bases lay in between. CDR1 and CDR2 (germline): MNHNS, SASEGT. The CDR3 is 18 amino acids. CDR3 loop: CASSVGRLGLLVSGELFF. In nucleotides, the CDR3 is TGTGCCAGCAGTGTTGGGCGGTTGGGACTTTTGGTTTCCGGGGAGCTGTTTTTT.

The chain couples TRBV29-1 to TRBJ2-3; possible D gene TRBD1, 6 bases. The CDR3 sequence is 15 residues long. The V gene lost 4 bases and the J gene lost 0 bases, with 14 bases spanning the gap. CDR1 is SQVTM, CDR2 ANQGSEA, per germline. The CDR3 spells CSVVQGTESTDTQYF. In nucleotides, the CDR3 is TGCAGCGTTGTCCAGGGGACGGAGAGCACAGATACGCAGTATTTT.

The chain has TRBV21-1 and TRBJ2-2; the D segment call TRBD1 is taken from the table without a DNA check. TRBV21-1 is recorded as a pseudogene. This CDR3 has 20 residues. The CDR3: CASSLTTGTGGSSNTGELFF. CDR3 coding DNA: TGTGCCAGCAGCCTTACGACCGGGACAGGGGGTTCTTCTAACACCGGGGAGCTGTTTTTT.

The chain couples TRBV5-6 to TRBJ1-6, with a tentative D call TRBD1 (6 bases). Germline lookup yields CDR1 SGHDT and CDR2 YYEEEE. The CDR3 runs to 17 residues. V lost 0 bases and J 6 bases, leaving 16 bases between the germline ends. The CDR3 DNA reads TGTGCCAGCAGCTTGGTGGGCAGGGGACCGGTTAATTCACCCCTCCACTTT. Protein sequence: CASSLVGRGPVNSPLHF.

The CDR3 loop is CAWGAGVEQPQHF. CDR3 DNA: TGTGCCTGGGGGGCAGGGGTGGAACAGCCCCAGCATTTT. The V and J genes are TRBV30 and TRBJ1-5; a weak D match, TRBD1 (6 bases). V was pared by 5 bases and J by 7 bases, with 15 bases between. Per germline, CDR1 GTSNPN and CDR2 SVGIG (reference sequence). This CDR3 spans 13 amino acids.

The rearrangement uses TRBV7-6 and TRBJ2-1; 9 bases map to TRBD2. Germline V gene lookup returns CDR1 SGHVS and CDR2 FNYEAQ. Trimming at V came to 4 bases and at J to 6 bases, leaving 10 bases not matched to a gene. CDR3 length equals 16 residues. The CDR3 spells CASSSPLAGQGNEQFF. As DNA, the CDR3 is TGTGCCAGCAGCTCACCTCTAGCGGGGCAGGGCAATGAGCAGTTCTTC.

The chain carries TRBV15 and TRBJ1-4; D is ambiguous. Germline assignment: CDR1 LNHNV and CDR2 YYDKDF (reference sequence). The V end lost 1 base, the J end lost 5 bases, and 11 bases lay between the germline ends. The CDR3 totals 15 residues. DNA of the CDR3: TGTGCCACCAGCAGAGCGGGGATAGGAAATGAAAAACTGTTTTTT. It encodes CATSRAGIGNEKLFF.

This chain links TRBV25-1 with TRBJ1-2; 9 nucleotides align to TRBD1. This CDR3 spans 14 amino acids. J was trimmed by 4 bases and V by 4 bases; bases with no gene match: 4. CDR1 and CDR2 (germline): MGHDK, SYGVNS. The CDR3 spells CASSGDRVPYGYTF. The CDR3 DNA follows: TGTGCCAGCAGTGGGGACAGGGTCCCCTATGGCTACACCTTC.

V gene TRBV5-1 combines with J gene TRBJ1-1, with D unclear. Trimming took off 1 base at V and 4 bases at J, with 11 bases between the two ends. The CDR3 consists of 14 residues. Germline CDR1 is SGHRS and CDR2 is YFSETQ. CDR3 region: CASSLWEGTTEAFF. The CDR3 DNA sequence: TGCGCCAGCAGCTTGTGGGAGGGTACCACTGAAGCTTTCTTT.

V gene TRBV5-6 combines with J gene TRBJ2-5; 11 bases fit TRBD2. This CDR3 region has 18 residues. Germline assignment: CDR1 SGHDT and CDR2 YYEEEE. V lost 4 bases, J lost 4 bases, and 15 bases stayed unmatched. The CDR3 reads CASSNEGLAGGRGETQYF. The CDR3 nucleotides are TGTGCCAGCAGCAACGAGGGGCTAGCGGGGGGCAGGGGAGAGACCCAGTACTTC.

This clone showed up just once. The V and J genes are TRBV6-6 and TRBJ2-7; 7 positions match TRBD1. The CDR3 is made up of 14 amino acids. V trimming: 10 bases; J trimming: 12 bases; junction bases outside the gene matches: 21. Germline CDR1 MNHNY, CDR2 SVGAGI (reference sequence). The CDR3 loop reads CATTLPGQKSRLYF. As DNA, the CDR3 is TGTGCCACCACACTCCCGGGACAGAAGAGTCGATTGTACTTC.

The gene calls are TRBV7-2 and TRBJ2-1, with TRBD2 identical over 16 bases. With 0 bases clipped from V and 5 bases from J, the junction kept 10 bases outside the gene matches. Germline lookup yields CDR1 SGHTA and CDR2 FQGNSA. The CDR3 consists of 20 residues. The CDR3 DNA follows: TGTGCCAGCAGCTTAGCCGGGACTAGCGGGGGGGTCGGAAGGGACAATGAGCAGTTCTTC. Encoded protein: CASSLAGTSGGVGRDNEQFF.

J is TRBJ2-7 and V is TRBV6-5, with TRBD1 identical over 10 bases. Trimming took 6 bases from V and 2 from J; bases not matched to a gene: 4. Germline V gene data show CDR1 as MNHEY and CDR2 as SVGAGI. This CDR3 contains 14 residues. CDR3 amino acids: CASSRTGGPYEQYF. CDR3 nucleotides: TGTGCCAGCAGCCGGACAGGGGGTCCCTACGAGCAGTACTTC.

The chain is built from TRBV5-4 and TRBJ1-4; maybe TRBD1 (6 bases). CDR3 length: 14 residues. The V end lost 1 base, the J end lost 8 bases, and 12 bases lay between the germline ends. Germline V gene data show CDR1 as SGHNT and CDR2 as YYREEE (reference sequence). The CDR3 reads CASSLYQGSEKLFF. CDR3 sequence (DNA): TGTGCCAGCAGCTTGTACCAGGGGAGCGAAAAACTGTTTTTT.

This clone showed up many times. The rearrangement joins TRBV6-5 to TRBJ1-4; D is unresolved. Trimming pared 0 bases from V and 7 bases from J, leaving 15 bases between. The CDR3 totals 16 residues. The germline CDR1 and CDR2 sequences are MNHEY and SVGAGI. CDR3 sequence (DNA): TGTGCCAGCAGTTACTCGGGTCCGGGATCGGGTGAAAAACTGTTTTTT. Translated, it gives CASSYSGPGSGEKLFF.

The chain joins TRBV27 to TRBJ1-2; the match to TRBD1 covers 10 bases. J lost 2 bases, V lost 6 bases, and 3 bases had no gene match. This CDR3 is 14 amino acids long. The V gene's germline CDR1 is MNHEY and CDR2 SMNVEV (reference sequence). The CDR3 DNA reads TGTGCCAGCAGGGGGACAGGGGCAAACTATGGCTACACCTTC. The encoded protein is CASRGTGANYGYTF.

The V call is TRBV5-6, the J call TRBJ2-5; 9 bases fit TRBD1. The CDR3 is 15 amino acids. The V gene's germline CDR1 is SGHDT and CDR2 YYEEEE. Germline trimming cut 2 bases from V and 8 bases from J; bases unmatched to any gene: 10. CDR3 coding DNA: TGTGCCAGCAGCTTACCCGGGACAGGGACCAGAACCCAGTACTTC. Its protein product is CASSLPGTGTRTQYF. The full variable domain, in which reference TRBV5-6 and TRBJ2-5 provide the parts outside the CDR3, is DAGVTQSPTHLIKTRGQQVTLRCSPKSGHDTVSWYQQALGQGPQFIFQYYEEEERQRGNFPDRFSGHQFPNYSSELNVNALLLGDSALYLCASSLPGTGTRTQYFGPGTRLLVL.